One sample yielded the 13 T cell receptor beta chains listed below, sequenced in a study of regulatory T cells in long-lasting Graves disease. Time point specified: newly diagnosed GD, antithyroid drugs for less than 3 months. PBMC RNA served as the TCR library source. Construction of the TCR beta libraries employed iRepertoire HTBI primers in conjunction with Arm-PCR of CDR3 regions. TCRdb fed the multiplex PCR reads into MiXCR, producing one record per CDR3 protein. Of 350,000 to 550,000 distinct CDR3 sequences detected, approximately 16% appear once; the ten largest clones hold roughly 23%. The data were also submitted as part of a second study, on T cells in Graves' hyperthyroidism and ophthalmopathy.

Sequencing was performed on peripheral blood mononuclear cells (PBMCs), taken at new diagnosis, from a patient treated with antithyroid drugs. These receptors all come from a woman aged 18-29 years with Graves disease.

J is TRBJ1-1 and V is TRBV6-1; D ambiguous. Trimming pared 6 bases from V and 0 bases from J, leaving 5 bases between. The CDR3 extends over 12 amino acids. Germline CDR1 reads MNHNS; CDR2 reads SASEGT. CDR3 region: CASRLMNTEAFF. In DNA form, the CDR3 reads TGTGCCAGCAGACTGATGAACACTGAAGCTTTCTTT.

The rearrangement joins TRBV7-2 to TRBJ2-3; D is uncertain. The end of the DNA aligns better with TRBJ2-5, so the J call may be wrong. CDR1 and CDR2 (germline): SGHTA, FQGNSA. The CDR3 has 13 residues. For the CDR3, the DNA is TGTGCCAGCAGCCCGGTTTCTACGGAGACCCAGTACTTC. It encodes CASSPVSTETQYF.

Ten or more counts support this clonotype. This chain connects TRBV28 to TRBJ2-7; no reliable D call. V dropped 3 bases and J dropped 5 bases, with 8 bases sitting between them. Germline CDR1 and CDR2: MDHEN and SYDVKM. The CDR3 sequence is 12 residues long. CDR3 sequence (DNA): TGTGCCAGCAGTTTTCTCAGAAACGAGCAGTACTTC. It translates to CASSFLRNEQYF.

Concerning this clonotype itself: One base away lies a much larger clone, so this may be a sequencing read error. The chain carries TRBV12-3 or TRBV12-4 and TRBJ2-1, with 10 bases identical to TRBD1. This CDR3 comprises 11 residues. As DNA, the CDR3 is TGTACCAGCCGGGACAGGGGCCATCAGTTCTTC. Its translation: CTSRDRGHQFF.

The V call is TRBV11-2, the J call TRBJ2-2, with TRBD2 matching 9 bases. Germline values: CDR1 SGHAT, CDR2 FQNNGV. The V segment lost 4 bases and the J segment 0 bases; nucleotides outside the gene matches: 3. The CDR3 is 16 amino acids. The CDR3 bases are TGTGCCAGCAGCTATCTAGCGGGGTCGAACACCGGGGAGCTGTTTTTT. Its translation is CASSYLAGSNTGELFF.

This clonotype occurred many times. This sequence joins TRBV28 and TRBJ1-5; D may be TRBD1 (6 bases). Germline V gene lookup returns CDR1 MDHEN and CDR2 SYDVKM. V lost 6 bases to trimming and J lost 0 bases, with 9 bases between them. This CDR3 is 14 amino acids long. CDR3 coding DNA: TGTGCCAGCAGCCGGACAGATAGCAATCAGCCCCAGCATTTT. Amino acid sequence: CASSRTDSNQPQHF.

This chain links TRBV29-1 with TRBJ1-3; D is unresolved. Germline-derived CDR1 and CDR2 are SQVTM and ANQGSEA. The germline V and J ends were trimmed by 0 bases and 6 bases, with 9 bases remaining between them. This CDR3 spans 13 amino acids. The CDR3 region is CSVEDLSVNTIYF. CDR3 in DNA: TGCAGCGTTGAAGATCTTTCGGTAAACACCATATATTTT.

This clonotype was found many times. The junction shows a germline mismatch at one end, possibly a read error. This chain's CDR3 is CASSTRDREYEQYF. The CDR3 DNA reads as TGTGCCAGCAGCACCCGGGACAGGGAATACGAGCAGTACTTC. This chain joins TRBV5-1 and TRBJ2-7; 9 positions match TRBD1. CDR1 is SGHRS, CDR2 YFSETQ, per germline. The length of the CDR3 is 14 residues. The full variable domain, completed using reference TRBV5-1 and TRBJ2-7, is KAGVTQTPRYLIKTRGQQVTLSCSPISGHRSVSWYQQTPGQGLQFLFEYFSETQRNKGNFPGRFSGRQFSNSRSEMNVSTLELGDSALYLCASSTRDREYEQYFGPGTRLTVT.

Only a few counts were recorded for this clonotype. The rearrangement joins TRBV7-6 to TRBJ2-5; D is unresolved. The CDR3 loop spans 15 amino acids. Trimming left V 4 bases short and J 7 bases short, with 19 bases between. The germline V gene has CDR1 SGHVS and CDR2 FNYEAQ. CDR3 sequence: CASSSMVLNAGTQYF. For the CDR3, the DNA is TGTGCCAGCAGCTCAATGGTTCTAAATGCCGGGACCCAGTACTTC.

The sample holds many counts of this clonotype. V and J are TRBV2 and TRBJ1-1; D might be TRBD1 (5 bases). The germline V gene encodes CDR1 SNHLY and CDR2 FYNNEI. V was trimmed by 6 bases and J by 4 bases, leaving 15 bases between them. The CDR3 runs to 14 residues. Here the CDR3 reads CASRRVREGTEAFF. The CDR3, as DNA: TGTGCCAGCAGGAGAGTCAGGGAAGGCACTGAAGCTTTCTTT.

This clonotype was picked up many times. CDR3: CASSLFSGGTDTQYF. The CDR3 nucleotides are TGTGCCAGCAGTCTTTTTTCAGGAGGGACAGATACGCAGTATTTT. The chain joins TRBV28 to TRBJ2-3; possibly TRBD2 for D (6 bases). CDR3 length: 15 residues. Trimming stripped 5 bases from V and 3 bases from J, with 15 bases between. Per germline, CDR1 MDHEN and CDR2 SYDVKM.

Ten or more counts support this clonotype. V is TRBV28 and J is TRBJ2-7; 10 positions agree with TRBD1. This CDR3 has 14 residues. V trimming: 7 bases; J trimming: 3 bases; junction bases outside the gene matches: 6. In germline, CDR1 is MDHEN, CDR2 SYDVKM. This CDR3 reads CASTQTGGNYEQYF. CDR3 coding DNA: TGTGCCAGCACCCAGACAGGGGGCAACTACGAGCAGTACTTC. The complete variable domain, with remaining parts taken from reference TRBV28 and TRBJ2-7, reads DVKVTQSSRYLVKRTGEKVFLECVQDMDHENMFWYRQDPGLGLRLIYFSYDVKMKEKGDIPEGYSVSREKKERFSLILESASTNQTSMYLCASTQTGGNYEQYFGPGTRLTVT.

This clonotype was seen many times. This chain links TRBV7-9 with TRBJ2-5, with D perhaps TRBD1 (6 bases). The CDR3 is 17 amino acids. Trimming removed 5 bases at V and 0 bases at J, with 19 bases between. The V gene's germline CDR1 is SEHNR and CDR2 FQNEAQ (reference sequence). For the CDR3, the DNA is TGTGCCAGCAGCCGGAGTCGGGGACAAAGGTACCAAGAGACCCAGTACTTC. Amino acid sequence: CASSRSRGQRYQETQYF.